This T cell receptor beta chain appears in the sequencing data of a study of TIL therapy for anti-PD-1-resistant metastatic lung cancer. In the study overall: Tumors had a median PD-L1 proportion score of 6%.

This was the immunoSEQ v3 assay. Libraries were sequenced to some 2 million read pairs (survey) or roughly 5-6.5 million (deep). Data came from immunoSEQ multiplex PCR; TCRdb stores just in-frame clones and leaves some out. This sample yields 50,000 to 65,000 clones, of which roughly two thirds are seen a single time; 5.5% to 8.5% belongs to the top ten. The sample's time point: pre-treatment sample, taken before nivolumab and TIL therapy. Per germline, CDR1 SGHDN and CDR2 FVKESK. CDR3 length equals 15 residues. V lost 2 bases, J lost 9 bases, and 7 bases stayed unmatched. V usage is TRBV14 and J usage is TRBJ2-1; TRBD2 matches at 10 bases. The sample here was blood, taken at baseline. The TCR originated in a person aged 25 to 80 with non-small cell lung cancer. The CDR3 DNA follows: TGTGCCAGCAGCCAAAGATGGAGCGGGAGGGGTGAGCAGTTCTTC. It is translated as CASSQRWSGRGEQFF.